Presented here are 17 T cell receptor beta chains from one specimen sequenced in a study of technical replicates of blood from several donors (TCRdb year 2017). Libraries were built with the immunoSEQ multiplex PCR assay. The table was pulled from immuneACCESS by TCRdb, which kept in-frame rearrangements only. Such tables lose some clones; where checked, under half of the loss comes from unresolved V genes, and the rest has no known cause. For this sample the table gives 70,000 to 85,000 clones, of which about 91% were detected only once. The ten largest clones add up to 0.27% of the sample. Specimen: T cells isolated from PBMCs. These receptor sequences come from a human donor in good health.

V gene TRBV4-2 combines with J gene TRBJ2-1; TRBD1 might be the D (6 bases). CDR3 length: 14 residues. V was shortened by 0 bases and J by 12 bases, with 15 bases between the two germline ends. CDR1 LGHNA and CDR2 YNFKEQ come from the germline V gene. The CDR3 loop is CASSQETGYAGQFF. Here the CDR3 DNA reads TGTGCCAGCAGCCAAGAAACAGGGTACGCTGGGCAGTTCTTC.

Turning to this clone: The same CDR3 can be traced to other DNA sequences in this sample. The chain carries TRBV5-1 and TRBJ1-1; the D is unclear. Per the germline V gene, CDR1 is SGHRS and CDR2 is YFSETQ. The CDR3 length is 14 residues. V dropped 0 bases and J dropped 2 bases, with 8 bases sitting between them. CDR3 nucleotide sequence: TGCGCCAGCAGCTTGGCCCCGGGAAACACTGAAGCTTTCTTT. Protein: CASSLAPGNTEAFF.

The chain recombines TRBV7-9 with TRBJ1-5; a possible D gene is TRBD1 (6 bases). The CDR3 sequence is 14 residues long. CDR1 is SEHNR and CDR2 is FQNEAQ in the germline V gene (reference sequence). V was pared by 1 base and J by 6 bases, with 10 bases between. CDR3 protein: CASSLEGGGQPQHF. CDR3 in DNA: TGTGCCAGCAGCTTAGAGGGGGGGGGTCAGCCCCAGCATTTT.

The CDR3 bases are TGTGCCAGCAGAATCGGACAGGGTGTGTTAAATGAAAAACTGTTTTTT. Encoded protein: CASRIGQGVLNEKLFF. The chain combines TRBV28 with TRBJ1-4; TRBD1 agrees at 8 bases. In germline, CDR1 is MDHEN, CDR2 SYDVKM. The CDR3 spans 16 residues. Germline trimming cut 6 bases from V and 5 bases from J; bases unmatched to any gene: 11.

The chain is built from TRBV5-6 and TRBJ1-5; perhaps TRBD1 as D (6 bases). The CDR3 runs 16 residues. From germline, CDR1 is SGHDT and CDR2 YYEEEE. V was trimmed by 0 bases and J by 0 bases, leaving 10 bases between them. The CDR3 loop is CASSLGTGYSNQPQHF. The CDR3 nucleotides are TGTGCCAGCAGCTTGGGAACAGGGTATAGCAATCAGCCCCAGCATTTT. Looking up the rest from reference TRBV5-6 and TRBJ1-5 gives the full variable domain: DAGVTQSPTHLIKTRGQQVTLRCSPKSGHDTVSWYQQALGQGPQFIFQYYEEEERQRGNFPDRFSGHQFPNYSSELNVNALLLGDSALYLCASSLGTGYSNQPQHFGDGTRLSIL.

J is TRBJ2-1 and V is TRBV14; 7 bases map to TRBD1. CDR1 is SGHDN and CDR2 is FVKESK in the germline V gene. CDR3 length: 18 residues. Trimming took 1 base from V and 0 from J; bases not matched to a gene: 9. CDR3 bases: TGTGCCAGCAGCCAAGGTTGGGGACAGCGAAGCTCCTACAATGAGCAGTTCTTC. Encoded protein: CASSQGWGQRSSYNEQFF.

V is TRBV14 and J is TRBJ1-2; TRBD1 is a possible D gene (6 bases). Trimming shortened V by 7 bases and J by 8 bases, and 11 bases separated the two germline ends. There are 11 residues in the CDR3. Germline-derived CDR1 and CDR2 are SGHDN and FVKESK. The CDR3 region is CASNKGEGYTF. The CDR3 coding sequence is TGTGCCAGCAACAAGGGGGAGGGCTACACCTTC.

Concerning this clone: A read error may produce the germline difference seen at one junction end. The sample contains more than one DNA sequence encoding this CDR3. CDR3 DNA: TGCGCTAGCAGCTTGGACAGGCCGTCCTACGAGCAGTACTTC. Its translation is CASSLDRPSYEQYF. This rearrangement joins TRBV5-1 to TRBJ2-7; 7 bases are shared with TRBD1. Per germline, CDR1 SGHRS and CDR2 YFSETQ. This CDR3 region has 14 residues. Looking up the rest from reference TRBV5-1 and TRBJ2-7 gives the full variable domain: KAGVTQTPRYLIKTRGQQVTLSCSPISGHRSVSWYQQTPGQGLQFLFEYFSETQRNKGNFPGRFSGRQFSNSRSEMNVSTLELGDSALYLCASSLDRPSYEQYFGPGTRLTVT.

The chain combines TRBV10-3 with TRBJ2-1; possibly TRBD1 for D (6 bases). CDR1 and CDR2 from the germline V gene are ENHRY and SYGVKD. The germline V and J ends were trimmed by 6 bases and 5 bases, with 14 bases remaining between them. The CDR3 extends over 14 amino acids. CDR3 amino acids: CAISRTDFNNEQFF. The DNA of the CDR3 is TGTGCCATCAGCCGGACAGACTTCAACAATGAGCAGTTCTTC.

J is TRBJ2-7 and V is TRBV9, with a tentative D call TRBD1 (6 bases). V lost 0 bases and J lost 3, with 13 bases in between. The length of the CDR3 is 15 residues. In germline, CDR1 is SGDLS, CDR2 YYNGEE. Written as DNA, the CDR3 is TGTGCCAGCAGCGTAGGACAGGCTACCCTCTACGAGCAGTACTTC. It codes for CASSVGQATLYEQYF. The full variable domain, its missing parts supplied by reference TRBV9 and TRBJ2-7, is DSGVTQTPKHLITATGQRVTLRCSPRSGDLSVYWYQQSLDQGLQFLIQYYNGEERAKGNILERFSAQQFPDLHSELNLSSLELGDSALYFCASSVGQATLYEQYFGPGTRLTVT.

The rearrangement uses TRBV25-1 and TRBJ2-7, with 9 bases fitting TRBD1. This CDR3 region has 16 residues. The trim removed 2 bases at V and 3 bases at J, leaving 8 bases unmatched. Germline CDR1 is MGHDK and CDR2 is SYGVNS. CDR3 region: CASSEGTGPPVYEQYF. DNA for the CDR3: TGTGCCAGCAGTGAAGGGACAGGGCCCCCTGTCTACGAGCAGTACTTC.

The CDR3 nucleotides read TGTGCCAGCAGTTTAGTTACAGCCCACGAGCAGTACTTC. It codes for CASSLVTAHEQYF. The V call is TRBV27, the J call TRBJ2-7; D unclear. Looked up from germline, CDR1 is MNHEY and CDR2 is SMNVEV (reference sequence). Trimming stripped 2 bases from V and 5 bases from J, with 10 bases between. The CDR3 is made up of 13 amino acids.

The V gene is TRBV5-1, the J gene TRBJ2-4; D may be TRBD1 (6 bases). V lost 0 bases and J lost 4, with 8 bases in between. CDR1 is SGHRS, CDR2 YFSETQ, per germline. There are 14 residues in the CDR3. CDR3 protein: CASSLEGTKNIQYF. For the CDR3, the DNA is TGCGCCAGCAGCTTGGAAGGGACAAAAAACATTCAGTACTTC.

The chain has TRBV28 and TRBJ2-3; the D gene is possibly TRBD2 (6 bases). Germline values: CDR1 MDHEN, CDR2 SYDVKM. This CDR3 has 19 residues. Trimming took 2 bases from V and 2 from J, leaving 23 bases between them. The CDR3 region is CASSLMVTSWTVLTDTQYF. The CDR3 coding sequence is TGTGCCAGCAGTTTAATGGTTACTAGCTGGACCGTTCTCACAGATACGCAGTATTTT.

The CDR3 bases are TGTGCCAGCAGAAGGGGCGGAGACACCGGGGAGCTGTTTTTT. Translated, it gives CASRRGGDTGELFF. This chain links TRBV6-5 with TRBJ2-2; D is perhaps TRBD1 (5 bases). Germline loops: CDR1 MNHEY, CDR2 SVGAGI. This CDR3 comprises 14 residues. V gave up 6 bases and J gave up 3 bases, with 11 bases separating them.

The chain joins TRBV6-1 to TRBJ2-5; D is undetermined. Trimming left V 2 bases short and J 0 bases short, with 7 bases between. CDR1 MNHNS and CDR2 SASEGT come from the germline V gene. The CDR3 is 14 amino acids. The CDR3 DNA reads as TGTGCCAGCAGTGAAATATATAACCAAGAGACCCAGTACTTC. This codes for CASSEIYNQETQYF.

The rearrangement links TRBV10-1 to TRBJ2-3; possible D gene TRBD2, 6 bases. CDR1 is WNHNN and CDR2 is SYGVQD in the germline V gene (reference sequence). The CDR3 contains 13 residues. Trimming took 5 bases from V and 3 from J, leaving 9 bases between them. The chain's CDR3 is CASSPAGTDTQYF. Written as DNA, the CDR3 is TGCGCCAGCAGTCCGGCGGGGACAGATACGCAGTATTTT.